Listed here are 7 T cell receptor beta chains from one sample, sequenced in a study of shared clonotypes between healthy human individuals. Naive-designated CD8 cells lacked CD45RO, were positively enriched for CCR7, and omitted terminally differentiated effector memory CD45RA+ cells. Profiling relied on immunoSEQ multiplex PCR, and the TCRdb table lists in-frame clones only, not all of them. The sample holds more than 550,000 clones, just over 90% seen once. Sequences were obtained from naive CD8+ T cells sorted from blood. These receptors originate from a young man in good health.

The V gene is TRBV14, the J gene TRBJ2-1; tentatively, D is TRBD2 (5 bases). Deletions cut 1 base from V and 5 bases from J, with 12 bases between. The CDR3 sequence is 15 residues long. Germline V gene data show CDR1 as SGHDN and CDR2 as FVKESK. The CDR3 region has the DNA TGTGCCAGCAGCCAAGCCCCGGGAATCCACAATGAGCAGTTCTTC. It translates to CASSQAPGIHNEQFF.

This chain connects TRBV5-1 to TRBJ2-7; D uncertain. V was clipped by 4 bases and J by 5 bases, with 10 bases between them. This CDR3 region has 12 residues. Per the germline V gene, CDR1 is SGHRS and CDR2 is YFSETQ. The CDR3 DNA reads as TGCGCCAGCAGCCCGGAACGCCACGAGCAGTACTTC. Encoded protein: CASSPERHEQYF. Looking up the rest from reference TRBV5-1 and TRBJ2-7 gives the full variable domain: KAGVTQTPRYLIKTRGQQVTLSCSPISGHRSVSWYQQTPGQGLQFLFEYFSETQRNKGNFPGRFSGRQFSNSRSEMNVSTLELGDSALYLCASSPERHEQYFGPGTRLTVT.

The chain joins TRBV19 to TRBJ2-1, with 9 bases fitting TRBD2. There are 15 residues in the CDR3. V trimming: 9 bases; J trimming: 4 bases; junction bases outside the gene matches: 10. Germline CDR1 LNHDA, CDR2 SQIVND (reference sequence). For the CDR3, the DNA is TGTGCCAGCTCCTTAGCGGGAGATTCGTACAATGAGCAGTTCTTC. Amino acid sequence: CASSLAGDSYNEQFF.

The CDR3 loop is CASSNSGGGYNEQFF. CDR3 coding DNA: TGTGCCAGCAGTAATAGCGGGGGCGGGTACAATGAGCAGTTCTTC. This rearrangement joins TRBV2 to TRBJ2-1; 9 nucleotides line up with TRBD2. Trimming at V came to 5 bases and at J to 4 bases, leaving 6 bases not matched to a gene. Germline loops: CDR1 SNHLY, CDR2 FYNNEI. This CDR3 comprises 15 residues. The full variable domain, completed using reference TRBV2 and TRBJ2-1, is EPEVTQTPSHQVTQMGQEVILRCVPISNHLYFYWYRQILGQKVEFLVSFYNNEISEKSEIFDDQFSVERPDGSNFTLKIRSTKLEDSAMYFCASSNSGGGYNEQFFGPGTRLTVL.

The chain joins TRBV5-5 to TRBJ2-3; D is undetermined. Trimming stripped 1 base from V and 4 bases from J, with 13 bases between. Germline V CDR1 and CDR2: SGHKS, YYEKEE (reference sequence). The CDR3 is made up of 15 amino acids. The CDR3 protein is CASSLRRSPSDTQYF. CDR3 DNA: TGTGCCAGCAGCTTGAGACGGTCCCCCTCAGATACGCAGTATTTT.

V gene TRBV7-9 combines with J gene TRBJ2-7; 8 nucleotides agree with TRBD2. The V gene's germline CDR1 is SEHNR and CDR2 FQNEAQ (reference sequence). The CDR3 loop spans 15 amino acids. Trimming removed 5 bases from V and 3 bases from J; junction bases left unmatched: 9. CDR3 residues: CASSLPGTRGYEQYF. CDR3 nucleotide sequence: TGTGCCAGCAGCCTACCCGGGACTAGAGGCTACGAGCAGTACTTC.

This chain connects TRBV29-1 to TRBJ2-5; D not certain. V was cut by 3 bases and J by 2 bases, with 7 bases left in between. The CDR3 runs to 12 residues. Germline CDR1 and CDR2: SQVTM and ANQGSEA. The DNA for the CDR3 is TGCAGCGTTGATCGAGAACAAGAGACCCAGTACTTC. Its translation: CSVDREQETQYF.